The 21 T cell receptor beta chains below all came from one sample that was sequenced in a study of T-cell reconstitution after alpha-beta-depleted transplantation in children. Unique molecular identifiers were used in preparing the TCRbeta library. MiXCR was run by TCRdb on the PCR reads, yielding one entry per CDR3 protein. The sample contains a few hundred thousand distinct CDR3 sequences, 25% to 30% of which appear only once. The specimen was PBMCs, collected before TCRalphabeta/CD19-depleted stem cell transplant. The receptors shown here come from a boy less than two years old with Wiskott-Aldrich syndrome, due to receive a stem cell transplant.

The chain recombines TRBV2 with TRBJ1-5; D might be TRBD1 (5 bases). The CDR3 loop spans 16 amino acids. Germline CDR1 is SNHLY and CDR2 is FYNNEI. Between the trimmed V and J ends, which lost 1 base and 7 bases, there was a span of 17 bases. The DNA for the CDR3 is TGTGCCAGCAGTGAAGTAGGGGAAGGCTTTTTCCAGCCCCAGCATTTT. This gives the protein CASSEVGEGFFQPQHF.

This clonotype was counted only a few times. This sequence joins TRBV7-6 and TRBJ2-7; a weak D match, TRBD2 (5 bases). V was shortened by 9 bases and J by 4 bases, with 22 bases between the two germline ends. CDR3 size: 15 residues. Germline CDR1 is SGHVS and CDR2 is FNYEAQ. CDR3 in DNA: TGTGCCAGAAAACGATGTGGACTCTCCTCATACGAGCAGTACTTC. It encodes CARKRCGLSSYEQYF.

This clonotype was counted a few times. This chain uses TRBV28 with TRBJ1-6; D not certain. This CDR3 is 15 amino acids long. Trimming removed 5 bases from V and 9 bases from J, with 17 bases in between. Germline V gene data show CDR1 as MDHEN and CDR2 as SYDVKM. CDR3 coding DNA: TGTGCCAGCAGTCCTACTATCGGACTCATTTCACCCCTCCACTTT. Translated, it gives CASSPTIGLISPLHF.

The table lists this clonotype with a few counts. The chain recombines TRBV20-1 with TRBJ1-4; D uncertain. Trimming removed 6 bases from V and 7 bases from J, with 9 bases in between. From germline, CDR1 is DFQATT and CDR2 SNEGSKA (reference sequence). The CDR3 has 11 amino acids. The CDR3 DNA follows: TGCAGTGCCCTCCCAGGTGAAAAACTGTTTTTT. This codes for CSALPGEKLFF.

This clonotype has more than one count but fewer than ten. The CDR3 bases are TGCAGCGTCTTAATCGGGACAAACCCTACAAATGAGCAGTTCTTC. Translated: CSVLIGTNPTNEQFF. V gene TRBV29-1 combines with J gene TRBJ2-1; possibly TRBD1 for D (6 bases). Trimming removed 6 bases at V and 7 bases at J, with 22 bases between. The CDR3 has 15 residues. Germline assignment: CDR1 SQVTM and CDR2 ANQGSEA.

V and J are TRBV10-2 and TRBJ2-2, with D hard to call. The CDR3 covers 14 residues. The V gene lost 4 bases and the J gene lost 2 bases, with 8 bases spanning the gap. Germline CDR1 and CDR2: WSHSY and SAAADI. CDR3: CASSVRSNTGELFF. Here the CDR3 DNA reads TGCGCCAGCAGTGTCAGGTCCAACACCGGGGAGCTGTTTTTT.

The chain links TRBV5-1 to TRBJ2-4; the D gene is possibly TRBD1 (5 bases). Trimming left V 3 bases short and J 0 bases short, with 19 bases between. The CDR3 is made up of 18 amino acids. Germline CDR1 reads SGHRS; CDR2 reads YFSETQ. This CDR3 is CASSSSTYSQGAKNIQYF. In nucleotides, the CDR3 is TGCGCCAGCAGCTCGTCTACTTACAGTCAGGGAGCCAAAAACATTCAGTACTTC.

Here the CDR3 reads CASSRDREKTQYF. CDR3 nucleotides: TGTGCCAGCTCCCGGGACCGCGAGAAGACCCAGTACTTC. The genes are TRBV18 and TRBJ2-5; either TRBD1 or TRBD2 may supply D (5 bases each). V dropped 6 bases and J dropped 6 bases, with 14 bases sitting between them. Per the germline V gene, CDR1 is KGHSH and CDR2 is LQKENI. The CDR3 sequence is 13 residues long.

The chain has TRBV7-2 and TRBJ2-2; D gene ambiguous. CDR3 length: 12 amino acids. Looked up from germline, CDR1 is SGHTA and CDR2 is FQGNSA. Between the trimmed V and J ends, which lost 8 bases and 7 bases, there was a span of 11 bases. As DNA, the CDR3 is TGTGCCAGCGGCCGTCCCGGCGGGGAGCTGTTTTTT. This sequence encodes CASGRPGGELFF.

This clonotype was observed a few times. The rearrangement links TRBV20-1 to TRBJ2-1, with TRBD2 identical over 12 bases. This CDR3 has 18 residues. Germline V gives CDR1 DFQATT, CDR2 SNEGSKA (reference sequence). The trim removed 1 base at V and 1 base at J, leaving 8 bases unmatched. CDR3 bases: TGCAGTGCTAGAGTGGCCCTAGCGGGAGGGCCGTCCTACAATGAGCAGTTCTTC. Encoded protein: CSARVALAGGPSYNEQFF.

This clonotype was recorded a few times. CDR3 nucleotides: TGCAGTGCGTTTTCTAGCGGGAGGGCCGACGAGCAGTACTTC. This encodes CSAFSSGRADEQYF. V and J are TRBV20-1 and TRBJ2-7; 12 nucleotides agree with TRBD2. V lost 6 bases, J lost 5 bases, and 8 bases stayed unmatched. The CDR3 sequence is 14 residues long. Germline V gene lookup returns CDR1 DFQATT and CDR2 SNEGSKA (reference sequence).

The genes are TRBV4-1 and TRBJ1-2, with 9 bases matching TRBD1. Germline V gene data show CDR1 as MGHRA and CDR2 as YSYEKL. V shed 5 bases and J 7 bases; nucleotides not matched to a gene: 8. The CDR3 is 14 amino acids. CDR3 region: CASSEPVTGGGYTF. Here the CDR3 DNA reads TGCGCCAGCAGCGAGCCCGTGACAGGGGGTGGCTACACCTTC.

The V call is TRBV5-6, the J call TRBJ2-7; 9 bases are shared with TRBD1. Per the germline V gene, CDR1 is SGHDT and CDR2 is YYEEEE. This CDR3 is 16 amino acids long. V was clipped by 4 bases and J by 4 bases; unmatched bases: 12. The CDR3 sequence: CASSETRGTGPYEQYF. CDR3 in DNA: TGTGCCAGCAGCGAGACAAGGGGGACAGGGCCATACGAGCAGTACTTC.

This clonotype was counted only a few times. V gene TRBV21-1 combines with J gene TRBJ1-5; the D segment call TRBD1 is taken from the table without a DNA check. TRBV21-1 is a pseudogene segment. The CDR3 covers 12 residues. The DNA of the CDR3 is TGTGCCAACGCAGGGGGCAATCAGCCCCAGCATTTT. Protein product: CANAGGNQPQHF.

The chain couples TRBV27 to TRBJ2-1; tentative D call: TRBD1 (5 bases). The CDR3 loop spans 15 amino acids. The V and J ends lost 2 bases and 7 bases respectively, with 15 bases between them. Germline CDR1 reads MNHEY; CDR2 reads SMNVEV (reference sequence). The CDR3 region is CASSLDRRVENEQFF. The CDR3 nucleotides are TGTGCCAGCAGTTTAGACCGCAGGGTAGAGAATGAGCAGTTCTTC.

This clonotype came up a few times. The rearrangement uses TRBV12-3 or TRBV12-4 and TRBJ2-7, with D unresolved. This CDR3 has 12 amino acids. Trimming removed 1 base from V and 5 bases from J, with 6 bases in between. CDR3 protein: CASSLVYNEQYF. The CDR3 DNA follows: TGTGCCAGCAGTTTAGTGTACAACGAGCAGTACTTC.

This chain uses TRBV5-1 with TRBJ1-4; 9 bases are shared with TRBD1. The CDR3 is made up of 13 amino acids. Germline V CDR1 and CDR2: SGHRS, YFSETQ. The V segment lost 2 bases and the J segment 8 bases; nucleotides outside the gene matches: 1. For the CDR3, the DNA is TGCGCCAGCAGCTTCGGGACAGGGGAAAAACTGTTTTTT. Translating it yields CASSFGTGEKLFF.

This clonotype has a handful of counts. The V and J genes are TRBV12-3 or TRBV12-4 and TRBJ2-3, with D unclear. The ends were cut back, 8 bases at V and 2 bases at J, with 14 bases in the middle. CDR3 length: 14 amino acids. CDR3 sequence (DNA): TGTGCCAGCGGTCTGACTCCGAACACAGATACGCAGTATTTT. This encodes CASGLTPNTDTQYF.

The rearrangement links TRBV5-5 to TRBJ2-7, with 7 bases fitting TRBD1. Trimming removed 7 bases from V and 7 bases from J; junction bases left unmatched: 11. The CDR3 extends over 13 amino acids. Germline V gene lookup returns CDR1 SGHKS and CDR2 YYEKEE (reference sequence). The CDR3 spells CASAWDTRGEQYF. The CDR3 region has the DNA TGTGCCAGCGCCTGGGACACCAGGGGGGAGCAGTACTTC.

For this clonotype: This clone may be a read error of a much larger clone one base away. This sequence joins TRBV21-1 and TRBJ2-3. TRBV21-1 is reported as a pseudogene. This CDR3 is 12 amino acids long. The chain's CDR3 is CASMSSTDTQYF. The CDR3 DNA reads TGTGCCAGCATGTCTAGCACAGATACGCAGTATTTT.

The chain has TRBV7-9 and TRBJ1-1; maybe TRBD1 (6 bases). The CDR3 contains 16 residues. The germline V gene encodes CDR1 SEHNR and CDR2 FQNEAQ (reference sequence). V was clipped by 5 bases and J by 1 base, with 17 bases between them. The CDR3, as DNA: TGTGCCAGCAGCCCTCTTTCTCGGACAGCGAACACTGAAGCTTTCTTT. The encoded protein is CASSPLSRTANTEAFF.